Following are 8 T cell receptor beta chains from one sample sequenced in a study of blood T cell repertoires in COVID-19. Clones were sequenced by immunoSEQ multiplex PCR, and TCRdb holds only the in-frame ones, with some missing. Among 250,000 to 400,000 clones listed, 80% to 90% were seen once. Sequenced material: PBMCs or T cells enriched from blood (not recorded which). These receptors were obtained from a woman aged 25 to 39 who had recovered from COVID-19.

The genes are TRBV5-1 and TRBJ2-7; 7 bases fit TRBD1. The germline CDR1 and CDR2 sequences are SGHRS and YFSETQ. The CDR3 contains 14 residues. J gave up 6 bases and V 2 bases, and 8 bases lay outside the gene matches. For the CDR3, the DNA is TGCGCCAGCAGCTTTTCCGGGACAGACAGCGAGCAGTACTTC. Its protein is CASSFSGTDSEQYF.

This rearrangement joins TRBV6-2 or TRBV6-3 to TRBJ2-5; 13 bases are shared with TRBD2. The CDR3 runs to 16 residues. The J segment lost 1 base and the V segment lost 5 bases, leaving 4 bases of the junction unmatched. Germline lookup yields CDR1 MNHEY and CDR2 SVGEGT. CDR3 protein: CASSDRTSGGQETQYF. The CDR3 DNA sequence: TGTGCCAGCAGTGACCGGACTAGCGGGGGCCAAGAGACCCAGTACTTC.

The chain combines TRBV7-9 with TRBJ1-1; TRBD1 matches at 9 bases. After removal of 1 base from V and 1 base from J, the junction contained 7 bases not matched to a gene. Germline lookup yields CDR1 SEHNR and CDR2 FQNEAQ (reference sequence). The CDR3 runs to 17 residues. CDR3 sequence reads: CASSLVPTGGRNTEAFF. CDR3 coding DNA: TGTGCCAGCAGCTTAGTTCCGACAGGGGGACGGAACACTGAAGCTTTCTTT.

CDR3 nucleotides: TGTGCCAGCAGTCTCCGACAGCCGCTCGGAACTAATGAAAAACTGTTTTTT. Its protein product is CASSLRQPLGTNEKLFF. The J gene is TRBJ1-4, the V gene TRBV6-2 or TRBV6-3, with D perhaps TRBD1 (5 bases). The CDR3 runs to 17 residues. CDR1 MNHEY and CDR2 SVGEGT come from the germline V gene. Between the trimmed V and J ends, which lost 5 bases and 1 base, there was a span of 17 bases.

As DNA, the CDR3 is TGTGCCAGCAGTTTATTTTATAGCAATCAGCCCCAGCATTTT. Translating gives CASSLFYSNQPQHF. This rearrangement joins TRBV28 to TRBJ1-5; no clear D. Germline assignment: CDR1 MDHEN and CDR2 SYDVKM. The CDR3 is made up of 14 amino acids. V lost 1 base, J lost 0 bases, and 4 bases lay in between.

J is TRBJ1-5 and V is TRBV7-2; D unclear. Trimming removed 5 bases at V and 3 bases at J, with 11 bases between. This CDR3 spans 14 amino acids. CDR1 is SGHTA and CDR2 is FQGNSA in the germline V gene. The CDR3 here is CASSENGNNQPQHF. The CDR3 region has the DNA TGTGCCAGCAGCGAAAACGGGAACAATCAGCCCCAGCATTTT.

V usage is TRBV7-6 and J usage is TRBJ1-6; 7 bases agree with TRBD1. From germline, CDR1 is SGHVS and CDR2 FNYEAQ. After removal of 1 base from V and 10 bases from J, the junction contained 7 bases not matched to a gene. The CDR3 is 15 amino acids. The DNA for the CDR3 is TGTGCCAGCAGCTTAGAAAGGGACAGTAGGTCACCCCTCCACTTT. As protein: CASSLERDSRSPLHF. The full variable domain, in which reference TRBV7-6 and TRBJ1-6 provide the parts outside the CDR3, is GAGVSQSPRYKVTKRGQDVALRCDPISGHVSLYWYRQALGQGPEFLTYFNYEAQQDKSGLPNDRFSAERPEGSISTLTIQRTEQRDSAMYRCASSLERDSRSPLHFGNGTRLTVT.

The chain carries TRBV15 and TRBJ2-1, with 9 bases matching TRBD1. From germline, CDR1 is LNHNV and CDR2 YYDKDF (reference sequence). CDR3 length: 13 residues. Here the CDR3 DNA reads TGTGCTATTACAGGGGGCCCCTACAATGAGCAGTTCTTC. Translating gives CAITGGPYNEQFF.